A selection of T cell receptor beta chains follows, all from one sample in a study of shared clonotypes between healthy human individuals. Profiled with immunoSEQ multiplex PCR; TCRdb holds only in-frame clones, not every one. The sample gives more than 550,000 clones, approximately 72% of which show up once; less than 2% is in the top ten. Sequencing input: memory CD4+ T cells sorted from blood. Receptors were obtained from a woman in her 30s in good health. The CDR3 runs from the conserved cysteine through the conserved F or W. D genes are given only for firm matches. Size tells how often a clone was seen (once, few, many) or the class of an expanded clone, and some rows leave it out.

V	size	D	J	DNA	CDR3
TRBV14	.	.	TRBJ2-4	TGTGCCAGCAGCCAAGTAGGAATAGCCAAAAACATTCAGTACTTC	CASSQVGIAKNIQYF
TRBV5-1	.	TRBD2	TRBJ2-1	TGCGCCAGCAGCTTGGGGCTAGCGGGAGGCTCCAATGAGCAGTTCTTC	CASSLGLAGGSNEQFF
TRBV10-1	.	TRBD2	TRBJ2-7	TGCGCCAGCAGTGGGCCTAGCGGGGGCTACGAGCAGTACTTC	CASSGPSGGYEQYF
TRBV29-1	.	.	TRBJ1-2	TGCAGCGTTAGAGGACAGACCGTCCAGCGCGGCTACACCTTC	CSVRGQTVQRGYTF
TRBV6-1	.	.	TRBJ1-1	TGTGCCAGCAACCCAAGGACAGCTCCTGAAGCTTTCTTT	CASNPRTAPEAFF
TRBV29-1	.	TRBD2	TRBJ2-7	TGCAGCGTTGCCAATCTAGCGGGAGGGAACGAGCAGTACTTC	CSVANLAGGNEQYF
TRBV19	.	.	TRBJ2-5	TGTGCCAGTAGGCCACAGGGGAGGTCCGAGACCCAGTACTTC	CASRPQGRSETQYF
TRBV10-2	.	TRBD1	TRBJ1-1	TGCGCCAGCAGAGCGACAGGGACGAACACTGAAGCTTTCTTT	CASRATGTNTEAFF
TRBV6-5	.	.	TRBJ1-1	TGTGCCAGCAGTTACCCGACAGGAACTGGGTCCGAAGCTTTCTTT	CASSYPTGTGSEAFF
TRBV10-1	.	TRBD2	TRBJ2-3	TGCGCCAGCAGTGAAGCGGGAGGTAGAGATACGCAGTATTTT	CASSEAGGRDTQYF
TRBV19	few	.	TRBJ2-7	TGTGCCAGTAGTGCAAATTACGAGCAGTACTTC	CASSANYEQYF
TRBV6-6	.	TRBD1	TRBJ2-6	TGTGCCAGCAGCAGACAGGGGACTGGGGCCAACGTCCTGACTTTC	CASSRQGTGANVLTF
TRBV7-8	.	.	TRBJ1-4	TGTGCCAGCAGCCCGGGTGGAACTAATGAAAAACTGTTTTTT	CASSPGGTNEKLFF
TRBV7-2	.	TRBD1	TRBJ1-3	TGTGCCAGCAGCCCAGGGACAGGAGGAAACACCATATATTTT	CASSPGTGGNTIYF
TRBV28	.	TRBD2	TRBJ2-3	TGTGCCAGCACTTCAGGGGGCGCGGGACTAGCGGGAGGGGCAGATACGCAGTATTTT	CASTSGGAGLAGGADTQYF
TRBV30	.	TRBD1	TRBJ2-7	TGTGCCTGGAGTATAGACAGGGCCTACGAGCAGTACTTC	CAWSIDRAYEQYF
TRBV5-1	.	.	TRBJ2-3	TGCGCCAGCAGCTCAACCGGGACGGGAGCCCCAGATACGCAGTATTTT	CASSSTGTGAPDTQYF
TRBV28	.	.	TRBJ2-1	TGTGCCAGCAGTCCTGGGGAACCCAGGAAGTTCTTC	CASSPGEPRKFF
TRBV2	.	TRBD1	TRBJ2-7	TGTGCCAGCAGATTCAGCAGGGGGCCAGCCTACGAGCAGTACTTC	CASRFSRGPAYEQYF
TRBV6-6	.	.	TRBJ2-2	TGTGCCAGCAGTTACTCGACCGGGGGCACCGGGGAGCTGTTTTTT	CASSYSTGGTGELFF
TRBV28	.	TRBD1	TRBJ2-7	TGTGCCAGCAGTTATACCGGGACAGGGACCAACCCGAGCTACGAGCAGTACTTC	CASSYTGTGTNPSYEQYF
TRBV28	.	TRBD1	TRBJ2-7	TGTGCCAGCAGTTTTTGGGACAGAGTCTACGAGCAGTACTTC	CASSFWDRVYEQYF
TRBV27	.	.	TRBJ2-3	TGTGCCAGTTCAAAACGCGAGGGTATAGGGGATACGCAGTATTTT	CASSKREGIGDTQYF
TRBV5-1	.	TRBD2	TRBJ2-1	TGCGCCAGCAGCCCGGCGTGGGCTAGCGGGAGCCGGGAGCAGTTCTTC	CASSPAWASGSREQFF
TRBV5-1	.	.	TRBJ2-1	TGCGCCAGTACAGGGTCCCCCGTCGGAGGGGCTAATGAGCAGTTCTTC	CASTGSPVGGANEQFF
TRBV27	.	.	TRBJ2-6	TGTGCCAGCAGTTTATCCGGGTGGGCCAACGTCCTGACTTTC	CASSLSGWANVLTF
TRBV19	once	.	TRBJ1-5	TGTGCCAGTAGAAAAGACGGATATCAGCCCCAGCATTTT	CASRKDGYQPQHF
TRBV5-1	.	.	TRBJ2-2	TGCGCCAGCAGCTTGGAGGGCAGGGGTATATTTACCGGGGAGCTGTTTTTT	CASSLEGRGIFTGELFF
TRBV7-3	.	.	TRBJ1-2	TGTGCCAGCAGCTTAACGGGGAGTGACTATGGCTACACCTTC	CASSLTGSDYGYTF
TRBV9	few	.	TRBJ2-2	TGTGCCAGCAGCGTGGGGGGATTAACGAACACCGGGGAGCTGTTTTTT	CASSVGGLTNTGELFF
TRBV6-5	.	.	TRBJ1-2	TGTGCCAGCAGTTTGACAAATTCCAACCCGTATGGCTACACCTTC	CASSLTNSNPYGYTF
TRBV7-2	.	.	TRBJ2-2	TGTGCCAGCAGCTTAGTTGGGAGAGGCACCGGGGAGCTGTTTTTT	CASSLVGRGTGELFF
TRBV2	few	.	TRBJ1-5	TGTGCCAGCAGAGGGGACGCCTTAGGTGGGCAGCCCCAGCATTTT	CASRGDALGGQPQHF
TRBV7-8	.	.	TRBJ2-7	TGTGCCAGCAGCTTGGACAGAAACTACGAGCAGTACTTC	CASSLDRNYEQYF
TRBV6-6	.	TRBD1	TRBJ2-3	TGTGCCAGCAACGGACAGGGGGCGTCAGATACGCAGTATTTT	CASNGQGASDTQYF
TRBV5-6	.	TRBD1	TRBJ2-1	TGTGCCAGCAGCTTGGGGGACAGTATCTACAATGAGCAGTTCTTC	CASSLGDSIYNEQFF
TRBV19	.	.	TRBJ1-2	TGTGCCAGCCGCCCCTCGGGACGGAGGGTAGGTGGCTACACCTTC	CASRPSGRRVGGYTF
TRBV28	many	.	TRBJ2-7	TGTGCCAGCAGCTTCCACCTCGAGGGGACCCACTCCTACGAGCAGTACTTC	CASSFHLEGTHSYEQYF
TRBV20-1	.	.	TRBJ2-7	TGCAGTGCCACCGTGGGCTACGAGCAGTACTTC	CSATVGYEQYF
TRBV28	.	.	TRBJ2-7	TGTGCCAGCCGGTCAGGGTTATTAGAGCAGTACTTC	CASRSGLLEQYF
TRBV28	.	TRBD2	TRBJ2-7	TGTGCCAGCAGTTTATTGGGGGGACTAGCGGGAGTTAACTACGAGCAGTACTTC	CASSLLGGLAGVNYEQYF
TRBV18	.	TRBD2	TRBJ2-7	TGTGCCAGCTCCACGGGAGGGCCGGGCGAGCAGTACTTC	CASSTGGPGEQYF
TRBV14	.	TRBD2	TRBJ2-1	TGTGCCAGCAGCCGAGCGGGAGCCTCCTACAATGAGCAGTTCTTC	CASSRAGASYNEQFF
TRBV7-9	few	.	TRBJ1-3	TGTGCCAGCAGGCCCCGGGGTGGCCTCGGAAACACCATATATTTT	CASRPRGGLGNTIYF
TRBV11-2	.	.	TRBJ2-7	TGTGCCAGCAGCCGCAGAGGAGGAGAAACCTACGAGCAGTACTTC	CASSRRGGETYEQYF
TRBV19	.	.	TRBJ2-7	TGTGCCAGCAGCCTTCACGTCGGGGCTAGCCAGAACTACGAGCAGTACTTC	CASSLHVGASQNYEQYF
TRBV21-1	.	.	TRBJ1-1	.	CASSKVGRGAHPNTEAFF
TRBV5-8	.	TRBD2	TRBJ2-1	TGTGCCAGCAGCTTGGCCTCCGGGACTAGCGGGAACTACAATGAGCAGTTCTTC	CASSLASGTSGNYNEQFF
TRBV5-1	few	.	TRBJ2-2	TGCGCCAGCAGCTTACTCCCCGGGGAGCTGTTTTTT	CASSLLPGELFF
TRBV2	.	.	TRBJ2-7	TGTGCCAGTACAGGGCGCTCCTACGAGCAGTACTTC	CASTGRSYEQYF
TRBV19	.	.	TRBJ1-5	TGTGCCAGTAGTATAACAGGGTGGAATGTTCAGCCCCAGCATTTT	CASSITGWNVQPQHF
TRBV27	.	TRBD2	TRBJ2-1	TGTGCCAGCAGTTCCTACCTAGCGGGAGGGGAGCAGTTCTTC	CASSSYLAGGEQFF
TRBV28	.	TRBD1	TRBJ2-5	TGTGCCAGCAGTTCGGGACAGGGGGCGATTGAGACCCAGTACTTC	CASSSGQGAIETQYF
TRBV28	.	.	TRBJ1-1	TGTGCCAGCAGTTCCGTTTCGGACACTGAAGCTTTCTTT	CASSSVSDTEAFF
TRBV7-2	.	.	TRBJ2-5	TGTGCCAGCAGCTGGCCAAGTGCGCGGGTCCAAGAGACCCAGTACTTC	CASSWPSARVQETQYF
TRBV18	.	.	TRBJ2-2	TGTGCCAGCTCCCTATGGAGCCAGAGGAACACCGGGGAGCTGTTTTTT	CASSLWSQRNTGELFF